The 11 T cell receptor beta chains below all came from one sample that was sequenced in a study of early T cells in non-severe SARS-CoV-2 infection. TCRdb fed the 5' RACE reads into MiXCR, producing one record per CDR3 protein. Of approximately 73,000 distinct CDR3 sequences in the sample, around 10% were seen once. The sample comprised whole blood. The receptors derive from an adult who was a healthcare worker with PCR-confirmed SARS-CoV-2 infection or an uninfected control (not recorded which).

V gene TRBV5-1 combines with J gene TRBJ2-5, with D tentatively TRBD2 (5 bases). CDR3 length: 15 residues. Germline assignment: CDR1 SGHRS and CDR2 YFSETQ. Trimming removed 3 bases at V and 3 bases at J, with 15 bases between. DNA for the CDR3: TGCGCCAGCAGCTCTACCCCGGGATCAGAAGAGACCCAGTACTTC. Its protein product is CASSSTPGSEETQYF.

This clonotype was observed many times. The rearrangement links TRBV7-6 to TRBJ1-1; D unresolved. V shed 5 bases and J shed 0 bases, with 13 bases lying between them. The germline CDR1 and CDR2 sequences are SGHVS and FNYEAQ. There are 15 residues in the CDR3. The CDR3, as DNA: TGTGCCAGCAGCAACGCCCCCTCCATGAACACTGAAGCTTTCTTT. Residues: CASSNAPSMNTEAFF.

The chain couples TRBV19 to TRBJ1-6; TRBD1 might be the D (5 bases). V was clipped by 5 bases and J by 7 bases, with 21 bases between them. CDR1 LNHDA and CDR2 SQIVND come from the germline V gene (reference sequence). CDR3 size: 17 residues. DNA of the CDR3: TGTGCCAGTAGTTTCGACAGCGTCGAATTTGGGAATTCACCCCTCCACTTT. Translating it yields CASSFDSVEFGNSPLHF. The full variable domain, completed using reference TRBV19 and TRBJ1-6, is DGGITQSPKYLFRKEGQNVTLSCEQNLNHDAMYWYRQDPGQGLRLIYYSQIVNDFQKGDIAEGYSVSREKKESFPLTVTSAQKNPTAFYLCASSFDSVEFGNSPLHFGNGTRLTVT.

The chain recombines TRBV6-1 with TRBJ2-1; 8 positions match TRBD1. Looked up from germline, CDR1 is MNHNS and CDR2 is SASEGT. Trimming at V came to 7 bases and at J to 1 base, leaving 3 bases not matched to a gene. The CDR3 has 14 residues. CDR3 amino acids: CASKDRVSYNEQFF. CDR3 DNA: TGTGCCAGCAAGGACAGGGTATCCTACAATGAGCAGTTCTTC.

This clonotype came up a few times. This chain connects TRBV7-2 to TRBJ1-1; the D gene is possibly TRBD1 (5 bases). The CDR3 loop spans 15 amino acids. Trimming pared 1 base from V and 4 bases from J, leaving 13 bases between. Germline CDR1 and CDR2: SGHTA and FQGNSA. The CDR3 sequence: CASSLVAGTGTEAFF. Here the CDR3 DNA reads TGTGCCAGCAGCTTAGTTGCAGGGACGGGCACTGAAGCTTTCTTT. The whole variable domain, filled in from reference TRBV7-2 and TRBJ1-1, reads GAGVSQSPSNKVTEKGKDVELRCDPISGHTALYWYRQSLGQGLEFLIYFQGNSAPDKSGLPSDRFSAERTGGSVSTLTIQRTQQEDSAVYLCASSLVAGTGTEAFFGQGTRLTVV.

The chain couples TRBV21-1 to TRBJ2-1; the table calls TRBD1, which could not be checked here. TRBV21-1 is described as a pseudogene. The CDR3 is 16 amino acids. CDR3: CASSRFGTAKYNEQFF. DNA for the CDR3: TGTGCCAGCAGCAGATTCGGGACAGCTAAATACAATGAGCAGTTCTTC.

CDR3 residues: CSVEDPSTDTQYF. CDR3 coding DNA: TGCAGCGTTGAAGACCCAAGCACAGATACGCAGTATTTT. The chain joins TRBV29-1 to TRBJ2-3; D is unresolved. CDR3 length: 13 amino acids. The germline CDR1 and CDR2 sequences are SQVTM and ANQGSEA. V was cut by 0 bases and J by 0 bases, with 4 bases left in between.

This clonotype was counted between two and nine times. The V gene is TRBV11-2, the J gene TRBJ2-3, with 15 bases fitting TRBD2. Germline values: CDR1 SGHAT, CDR2 FQNNGV. Trimming took 5 bases from V and 1 from J; bases not matched to a gene: 4. This CDR3 spans 17 amino acids. CDR3 region: CASSGLAGGAGTDTQYF. For the CDR3, the DNA is TGTGCCAGCAGCGGACTAGCGGGGGGGGCTGGCACAGATACGCAGTATTTT.

This clonotype was detected ten times or more. The rearrangement joins TRBV9 to TRBJ2-3, with 9 nucleotides matching TRBD2. CDR3 size: 19 residues. Per the germline V gene, CDR1 is SGDLS and CDR2 is YYNGEE. The V and J ends lost 7 bases and 3 bases, in that order; junction bases with no gene match: 21. This chain's CDR3 is CASDPAVAGASPGTDTQYF. CDR3 DNA: TGTGCCAGCGATCCCGCAGTAGCGGGGGCAAGCCCTGGTACAGATACGCAGTATTTT.

The chain has TRBV18 and TRBJ1-2, with D perhaps matching TRBD1 (5 bases). This CDR3 is built from 13 residues. The ends were cut back, 3 bases at V and 4 bases at J, with 9 bases in the middle. Germline lookup yields CDR1 KGHSH and CDR2 LQKENI. CDR3 in amino acids: CASSPEDTYGYTF. CDR3 DNA sequence: TGTGCCAGCTCACCGGAGGACACCTATGGCTACACCTTC.

The chain has TRBV12-3 or TRBV12-4 and TRBJ2-6, with a possible D match to TRBD1 (7 bases). V lost 9 bases to trimming and J lost 0 bases, with 15 bases between them. This CDR3 region has 16 residues. CDR3 protein: CASSRQGGSGANVLTF. The CDR3 nucleotides are TGTGCCAGTTCGCGACAGGGAGGCTCTGGGGCCAACGTCCTGACTTTC.